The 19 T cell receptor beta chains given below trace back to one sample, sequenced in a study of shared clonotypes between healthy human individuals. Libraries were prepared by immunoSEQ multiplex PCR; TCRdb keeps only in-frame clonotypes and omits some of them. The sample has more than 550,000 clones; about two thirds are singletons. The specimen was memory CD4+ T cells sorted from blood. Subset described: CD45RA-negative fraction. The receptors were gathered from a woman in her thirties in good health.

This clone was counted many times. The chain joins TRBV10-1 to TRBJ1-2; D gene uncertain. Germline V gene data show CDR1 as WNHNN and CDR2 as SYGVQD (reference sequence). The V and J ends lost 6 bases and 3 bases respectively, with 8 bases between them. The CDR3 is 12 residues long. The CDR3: CASSSGDYGYTF. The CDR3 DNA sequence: TGCGCCAGCAGCTCCGGGGACTATGGCTACACCTTC.

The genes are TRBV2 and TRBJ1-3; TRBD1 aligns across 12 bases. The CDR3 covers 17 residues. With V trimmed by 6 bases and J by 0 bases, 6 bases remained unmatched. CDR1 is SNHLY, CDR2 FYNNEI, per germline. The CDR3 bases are TGTGCCAGCAGACCGGGACAGGGGGCCAACTCTGGAAACACCATATATTTT. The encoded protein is CASRPGQGANSGNTIYF.

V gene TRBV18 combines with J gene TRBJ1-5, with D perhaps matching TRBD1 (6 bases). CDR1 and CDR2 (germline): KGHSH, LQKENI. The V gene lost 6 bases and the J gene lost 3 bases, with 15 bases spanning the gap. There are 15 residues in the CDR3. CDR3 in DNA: TGTGCCAGCTCCCAGGGGCAGGGGCACAATCAGCCCCAGCATTTT. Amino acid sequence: CASSQGQGHNQPQHF.

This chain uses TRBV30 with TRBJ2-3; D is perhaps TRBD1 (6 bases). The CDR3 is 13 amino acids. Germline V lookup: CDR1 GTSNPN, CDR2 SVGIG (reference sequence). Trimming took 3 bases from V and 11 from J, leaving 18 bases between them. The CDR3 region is CAWSVSGDRGQYF. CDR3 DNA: TGTGCCTGGAGCGTCTCAGGGGATAGAGGGCAGTATTTT.

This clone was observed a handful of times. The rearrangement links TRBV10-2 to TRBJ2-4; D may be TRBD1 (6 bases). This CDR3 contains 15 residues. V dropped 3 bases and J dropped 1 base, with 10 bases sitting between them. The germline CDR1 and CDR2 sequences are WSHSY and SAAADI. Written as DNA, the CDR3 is TGCGCCAGCAGTGACCACAGGGCCGCCAAAAACATTCAGTACTTC. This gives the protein CASSDHRAAKNIQYF.

The CDR3 DNA reads TGTGCCTGGAACGGGAGGACTAGCGGGAGGCCCTCCTACAATGAGCAGTTCTTC. It yields the protein CAWNGRTSGRPSYNEQFF. This chain uses TRBV30 with TRBJ2-1; 14 nucleotides align to TRBD2. V gave up 4 bases and J gave up 0 bases; unmatched junction bases: 8. The CDR3 is made up of 18 amino acids. CDR1 GTSNPN and CDR2 SVGIG come from the germline V gene (reference sequence).

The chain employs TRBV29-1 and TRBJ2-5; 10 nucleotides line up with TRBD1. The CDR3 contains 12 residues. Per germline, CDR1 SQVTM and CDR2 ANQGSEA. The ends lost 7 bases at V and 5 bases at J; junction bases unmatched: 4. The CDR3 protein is CSGRQGAETQYF. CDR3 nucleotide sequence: TGCAGCGGCCGACAGGGGGCGGAGACCCAGTACTTC.

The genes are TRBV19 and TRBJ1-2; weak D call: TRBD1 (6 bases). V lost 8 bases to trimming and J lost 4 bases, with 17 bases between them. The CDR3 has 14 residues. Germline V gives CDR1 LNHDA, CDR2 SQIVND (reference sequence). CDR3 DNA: TGTGCCAGTCGACAGACCTTCAGGGGCTATGGCTACACCTTC. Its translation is CASRQTFRGYGYTF. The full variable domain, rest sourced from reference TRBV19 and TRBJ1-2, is DGGITQSPKYLFRKEGQNVTLSCEQNLNHDAMYWYRQDPGQGLRLIYYSQIVNDFQKGDIAEGYSVSREKKESFPLTVTSAQKNPTAFYLCASRQTFRGYGYTFGSGTRLTVV.

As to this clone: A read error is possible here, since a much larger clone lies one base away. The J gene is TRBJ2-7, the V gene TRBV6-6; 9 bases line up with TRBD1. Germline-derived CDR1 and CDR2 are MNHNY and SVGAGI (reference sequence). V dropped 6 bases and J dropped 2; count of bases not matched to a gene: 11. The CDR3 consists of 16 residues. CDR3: CASRPDRGKRAYEQYF. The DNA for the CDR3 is TGTGCCAGCAGGCCCGACAGGGGGAAGAGGGCCTACGAGCAGTACTTC.

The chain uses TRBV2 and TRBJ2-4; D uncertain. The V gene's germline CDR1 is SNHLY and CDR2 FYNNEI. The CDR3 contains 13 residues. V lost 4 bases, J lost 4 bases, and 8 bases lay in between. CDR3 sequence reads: CASSGEGKNIQYF. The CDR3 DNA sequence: TGTGCCAGCAGTGGGGAAGGTAAAAACATTCAGTACTTC. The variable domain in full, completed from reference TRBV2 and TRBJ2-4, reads EPEVTQTPSHQVTQMGQEVILRCVPISNHLYFYWYRQILGQKVEFLVSFYNNEISEKSEIFDDQFSVERPDGSNFTLKIRSTKLEDSAMYFCASSGEGKNIQYFGAGTRLSVL.

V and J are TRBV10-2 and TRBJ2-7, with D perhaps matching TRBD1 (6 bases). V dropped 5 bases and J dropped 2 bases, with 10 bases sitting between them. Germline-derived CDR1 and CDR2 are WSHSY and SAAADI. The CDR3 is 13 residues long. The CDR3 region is CASSQGWAYEQYF. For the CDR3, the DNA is TGCGCCAGCAGTCAGGGGTGGGCCTACGAGCAGTACTTC.

The CDR3 loop is CASSHGRDGYEQFF. The CDR3 DNA reads as TGTGCCAGCAGCCACGGGAGAGACGGTTATGAGCAGTTCTTC. The chain links TRBV11-2 to TRBJ2-1; possibly TRBD2 for D (6 bases). CDR1 is SGHAT, CDR2 FQNNGV, per germline. Deletions cut 5 bases from V and 8 bases from J, with 16 bases between. The CDR3 covers 14 residues.

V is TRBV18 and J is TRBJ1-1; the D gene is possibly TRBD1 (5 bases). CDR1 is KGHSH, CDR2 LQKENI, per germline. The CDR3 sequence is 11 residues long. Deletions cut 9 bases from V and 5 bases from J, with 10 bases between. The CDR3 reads CASTRETEAFF. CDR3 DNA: TGTGCCAGTACCAGGGAGACTGAAGCTTTCTTT.

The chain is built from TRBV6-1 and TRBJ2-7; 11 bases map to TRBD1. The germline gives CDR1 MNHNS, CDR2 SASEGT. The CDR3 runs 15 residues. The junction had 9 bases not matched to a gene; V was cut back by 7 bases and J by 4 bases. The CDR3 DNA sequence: TGTGCCAGCACCCCACCGGGGACAGGGGGATACGAGCAGTACTTC. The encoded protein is CASTPPGTGGYEQYF.

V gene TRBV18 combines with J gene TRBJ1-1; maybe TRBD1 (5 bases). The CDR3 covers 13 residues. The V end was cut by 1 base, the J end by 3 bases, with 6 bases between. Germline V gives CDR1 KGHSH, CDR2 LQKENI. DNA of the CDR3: TGTGCCAGCTCACCACAGACAGACACTGAAGCTTTCTTT. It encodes CASSPQTDTEAFF.

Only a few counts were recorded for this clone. CDR3 residues: CASSELSRAETQYF. Written as DNA, the CDR3 is TGTGCCAGCAGTGAATTGTCCAGAGCCGAGACCCAGTACTTC. The chain links TRBV2 to TRBJ2-5; D remains ambiguous. Per germline, CDR1 SNHLY and CDR2 FYNNEI. The CDR3 runs to 14 residues. V lost 2 bases and J 5 bases, leaving 12 bases between the germline ends.

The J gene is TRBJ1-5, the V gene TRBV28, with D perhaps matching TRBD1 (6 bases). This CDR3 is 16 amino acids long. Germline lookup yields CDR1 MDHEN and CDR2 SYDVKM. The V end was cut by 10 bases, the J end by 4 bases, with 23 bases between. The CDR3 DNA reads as TGTGCCATCCTAGGGGGGCAGGGCAGCCTTAATCAGCCCCAGCATTTT. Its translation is CAILGGQGSLNQPQHF.

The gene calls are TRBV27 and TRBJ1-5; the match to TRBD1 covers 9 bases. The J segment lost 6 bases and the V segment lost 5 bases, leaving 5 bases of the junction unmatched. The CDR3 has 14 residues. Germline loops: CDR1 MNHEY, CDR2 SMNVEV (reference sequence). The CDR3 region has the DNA TGTGCCAGCAGTCCCGACAGGGGGGGTCAGCCCCAGCATTTT. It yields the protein CASSPDRGGQPQHF.

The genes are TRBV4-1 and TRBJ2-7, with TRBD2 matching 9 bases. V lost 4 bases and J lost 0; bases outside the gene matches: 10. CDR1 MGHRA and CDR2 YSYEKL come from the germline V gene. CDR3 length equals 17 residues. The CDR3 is CASSPPRIAGVSYEQYF. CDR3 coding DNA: TGCGCCAGCAGCCCCCCCCGTATAGCGGGAGTCTCCTACGAGCAGTACTTC.